The present T cell receptor (beta chain) was sequenced within a study of cytomegalovirus exposure and HLA in healthy donors. Study in general: The roughly 670 first-cohort repertoires shared a platform with the approximately 130 validation repertoires, as reported in a later analysis.

This CDR3 is built from 16 residues. The V and J ends lost 1 base and 5 bases, in that order; junction bases with no gene match: 8. Germline V gene sequence: CDR1 SGHRS, CDR2 YFSETQ. Worth noting for this clone: Its matching antigen is unknown.

This table comes from immunoSEQ multiplex PCR, and its TCRdb copy is limited to in-frame clones, with some not included. The top ten clones hold around an eighth of a sample with 200,000 or so clones, roughly 82% of them seen once. General study results and limits: Investigators reported 150 to 200 TCR beta chains as tied to cytomegalovirus. TCR clusters originating in the first cohort tended to co-occur in the roughly 120 validation repertoires, according to a later analysis. There were some public TCRs occurring in many donors, but most TCR sequences were rare.

V and J are TRBV5-1 and TRBJ2-1; 8 nucleotides agree with TRBD2. What was sequenced was PBMCs. The clonotype was recovered from a woman aged 25 to 39 in good health and CMV-seropositive. CDR3 DNA: TGCGCCAGCAGCTTGCGAATAGCGGGATACGACAATGAGCAGTTCTTC. This encodes CASSLRIAGYDNEQFF.